A selection of T cell receptor beta chains follows, all from one sample in a study of tumor-infiltrating lymphocytes in primary liver carcinoma. TCRdb re-called the multiplex PCR reads with MiXCR, one entry per CDR3 protein. The sample lists roughly 100,000 distinct CDR3 sequences; around 80% were seen once. Sequences were obtained from liver tumor tissue from sampling region 3. These receptors all come from a man aged 40-55 years with primary liver carcinoma and hepatitis B virus infection. CDR3s include the opening cysteine and the closing phenylalanine or tryptophan. A D gene is named only where the DNA matches it firmly.

cdr3_aa: CASSETYRKFF; j_call: TRBJ2-1; d_call: .; v_call: TRBV28
cdr3_aa: CASSPWTEGDTDTQYF; j_call: TRBJ2-3; d_call: .; v_call: TRBV11-3
cdr3_aa: CASSTDSDIVELFF; j_call: TRBJ2-2; d_call: .; v_call: TRBV11-2
cdr3_aa: CASSSGQYNEQFF; j_call: TRBJ2-1; d_call: .; v_call: TRBV5-4
cdr3_aa: CGSSLAGGGDYGYTF; j_call: TRBJ1-2; d_call: .; v_call: TRBV5-1
cdr3_aa: CASSEEIQYF; j_call: TRBJ2-5; d_call: .; v_call: TRBV2
cdr3_aa: CASSSNRNSYEYYF; j_call: TRBJ2-7; d_call: .; v_call: TRBV11-2
cdr3_aa: CASKETNVNNEQFF; j_call: TRBJ2-1; d_call: .; v_call: TRBV12-3/TRBV12-4
cdr3_aa: CASSQQTAQGLNYGYTF; j_call: TRBJ1-2; d_call: .; v_call: TRBV4-2
cdr3_aa: CGSSQDTLDNQPQRF; j_call: TRBJ1-5; d_call: .; v_call: TRBV11-2
cdr3_aa: CVSSCGTGGMNTEAFF; j_call: TRBJ1-1; d_call: TRBD1; v_call: TRBV6-2/TRBV6-3
cdr3_aa: CASSVTGLTGMQYF; j_call: TRBJ2-3; d_call: TRBD1; v_call: TRBV5-1
cdr3_aa: CASSYSRELGTQYF; j_call: TRBJ2-5; d_call: .; v_call: TRBV6-6
cdr3_aa: CASTREITDTQYF; j_call: TRBJ2-3; d_call: .; v_call: TRBV6-6
cdr3_aa: CASSWVVSGRLNTEAFF; j_call: TRBJ1-1; d_call: .; v_call: TRBV5-4
cdr3_aa: CASGAPGTSAGGVTQYF; j_call: TRBJ2-3; d_call: TRBD2; v_call: TRBV5-4
cdr3_aa: CASSSGSIGETQYF; j_call: TRBJ2-5; d_call: .; v_call: TRBV5-4
cdr3_aa: CASSSPVQGNEQYF; j_call: TRBJ2-7; d_call: .; v_call: TRBV6-2/TRBV6-3
cdr3_aa: CASSPTGLARNIQYF; j_call: TRBJ2-4; d_call: .; v_call: TRBV28
cdr3_aa: CSVEFLAAQEAQYF; j_call: TRBJ2-5; d_call: .; v_call: TRBV29-1
cdr3_aa: CAGSLQAGGYTF; j_call: TRBJ1-2; d_call: .; v_call: TRBV12-3/TRBV12-4
cdr3_aa: CTSSCRQGGTDMQYF; j_call: TRBJ2-3; d_call: TRBD1; v_call: TRBV4-3
cdr3_aa: CASSLSGVETKYF; j_call: TRBJ2-5; d_call: .; v_call: TRBV12-3/TRBV12-4
cdr3_aa: CSASPNPSTDTQYF; j_call: TRBJ2-3; d_call: .; v_call: TRBV20-1
cdr3_aa: CTSSLPVQGGETHYF; j_call: TRBJ2-5; d_call: TRBD2; v_call: TRBV11-2
cdr3_aa: CVSGQDQGPYPAFF; j_call: TRBJ1-1; d_call: .; v_call: TRBV14
cdr3_aa: CASSFGQGETQYF; j_call: TRBJ2-5; d_call: .; v_call: TRBV7-3
cdr3_aa: CAINLGLESYNEHFF; j_call: TRBJ2-1; d_call: TRBD2; v_call: TRBV10-3
cdr3_aa: CANSSGQGGNQSQHF; j_call: TRBJ1-5; d_call: TRBD1; v_call: TRBV11-1
cdr3_aa: CATQRPRSGPNALTF; j_call: TRBJ2-6; d_call: .; v_call: TRBV11-2
cdr3_aa: CVSSYIGWDSKTQYF; j_call: TRBJ2-5; d_call: .; v_call: TRBV6-5
cdr3_aa: CASRDYSRSNEHFF; j_call: TRBJ2-1; d_call: .; v_call: TRBV5-4
cdr3_aa: CASSYRSWGSGANVLTF; j_call: TRBJ2-6; d_call: .; v_call: TRBV6-6
cdr3_aa: CASSIYHGSYNEHFF; j_call: TRBJ2-1; d_call: .; v_call: TRBV28
cdr3_aa: CTVEDRGLPLSYTF; j_call: TRBJ1-2; d_call: .; v_call: TRBV29-1
cdr3_aa: CASSLRGGRVTGELFF; j_call: TRBJ2-2; d_call: .; v_call: TRBV12-3/TRBV12-4
cdr3_aa: CASSLYDQPQHF; j_call: TRBJ1-5; d_call: .; v_call: TRBV12-3/TRBV12-4
cdr3_aa: CASSYSNPGETQYF; j_call: TRBJ2-5; d_call: .; v_call: TRBV6-5
cdr3_aa: CASIQGGSGDSYNEQFF; j_call: TRBJ2-1; d_call: .; v_call: TRBV4-2
cdr3_aa: CASRHGGDEQFF; j_call: TRBJ2-1; d_call: .; v_call: TRBV7-2
cdr3_aa: CASSLGSGGGHELFF; j_call: TRBJ2-1; d_call: .; v_call: TRBV11-2
cdr3_aa: CGGTLVGGDTQYF; j_call: TRBJ2-3; d_call: TRBD2; v_call: TRBV29-1
cdr3_aa: CASTSPGLASPGEQFF; j_call: TRBJ2-1; d_call: TRBD2; v_call: TRBV6-2/TRBV6-3